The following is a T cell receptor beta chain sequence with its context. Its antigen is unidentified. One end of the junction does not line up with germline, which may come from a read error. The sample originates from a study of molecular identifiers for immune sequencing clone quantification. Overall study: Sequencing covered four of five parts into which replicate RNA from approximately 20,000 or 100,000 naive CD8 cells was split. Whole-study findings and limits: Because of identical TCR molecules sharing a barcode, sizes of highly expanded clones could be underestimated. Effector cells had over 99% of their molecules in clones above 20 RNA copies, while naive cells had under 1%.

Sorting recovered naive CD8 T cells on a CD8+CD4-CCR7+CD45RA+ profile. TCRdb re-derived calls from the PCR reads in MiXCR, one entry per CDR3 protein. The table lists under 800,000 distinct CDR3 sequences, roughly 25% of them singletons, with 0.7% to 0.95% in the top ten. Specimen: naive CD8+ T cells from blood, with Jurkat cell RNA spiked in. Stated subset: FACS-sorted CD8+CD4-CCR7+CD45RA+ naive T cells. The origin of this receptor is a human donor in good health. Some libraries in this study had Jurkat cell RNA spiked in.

CDR3 nucleotide sequence: TGTGCCGCCAGCAGCTCAGGGGAAAACTACGAGCAGTACTTC. Translated, it gives CAASSSGENYEQYF. This chain connects TRBV15 to TRBJ2-7; possible D gene TRBD1, 6 bases. Germline lookup yields CDR1 LNHNV and CDR2 YYDKDF (reference sequence). The CDR3 covers 14 residues.